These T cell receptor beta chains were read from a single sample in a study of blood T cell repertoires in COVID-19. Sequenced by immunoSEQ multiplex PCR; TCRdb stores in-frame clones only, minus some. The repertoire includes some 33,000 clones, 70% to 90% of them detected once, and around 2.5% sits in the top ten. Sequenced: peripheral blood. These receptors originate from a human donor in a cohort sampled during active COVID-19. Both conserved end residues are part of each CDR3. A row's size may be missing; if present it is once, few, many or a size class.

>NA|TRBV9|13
CASSESAGGELFF
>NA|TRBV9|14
CASSLGPPNTEAFF
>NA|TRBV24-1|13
CATSDWGRAGPYF
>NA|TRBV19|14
CASSITGFAYEQYF
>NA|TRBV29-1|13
CSVEIGGRVGYTF
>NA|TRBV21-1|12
CASGDRGNEQFF
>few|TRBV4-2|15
CASSQAQGFTDTQYF
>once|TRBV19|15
CASRAGLAVSSEQFF
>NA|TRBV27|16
CASSLSAGTINYGYTF
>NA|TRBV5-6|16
CASSLSGGTMNTEAFF
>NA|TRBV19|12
CATHDSSYEQYF
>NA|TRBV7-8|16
CASSLVAGGNTDTQYF
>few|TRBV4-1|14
CASSQDPLTYEQYF
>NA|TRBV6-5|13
CACAKAYGETQYF
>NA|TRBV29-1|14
CSVGLGTGGYEQYF
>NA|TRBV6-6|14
CASIGAGWTGELFF
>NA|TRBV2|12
CASRGTAPGYTF
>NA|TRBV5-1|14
CASSPPAGNYGYTF
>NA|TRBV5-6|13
CASSLTLRNIQYF
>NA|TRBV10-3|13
CAIGDRADNEQFF
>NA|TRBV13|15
CASSQDRVSGNTIYF
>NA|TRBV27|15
CASSQAAGEYYEQYF
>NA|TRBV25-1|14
CASSEWGLKETQYF
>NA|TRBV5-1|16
CASSPQGSSGANVLTF
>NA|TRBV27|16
CASSLRRGSSYNEQFF
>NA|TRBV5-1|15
CASSLTGGPNTEAFF
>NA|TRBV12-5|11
CASGFGDTQYF
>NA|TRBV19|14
CASSETGSTDTQYF